This T cell receptor (beta chain) is drawn from a study of T cell repertoires in cytomegalovirus infection. As for the study in general: Public TCR beta signatures provided an indication of both CMV infection and a matching HLA type. Study results and limitations: Summed frequency of public TCR beta families distinguished CMV carriers with the relevant HLA. CMV-specific TCR beta clonotypes restricted by HLA-C were the ones dominating the ex vivo response.

TCRdb ran MiXCR on the reads and lists one entry per CDR3 protein. The data show fewer than 700,000 distinct CDR3 sequences, roughly 26% seen once. This clonotype was seen only a few times. The antigen remains unidentified. V was trimmed by 0 bases and J by 4 bases, leaving 7 bases between them. The CDR3 totals 13 residues. Germline-derived CDR1 and CDR2 are MNHEY and SVGAGI. Sequencing was carried out using CD8+ T cells from PBMCs. The TCR sequence derives from a human donor in good health (CMV status not recorded). Some clones in this sample may be carry-over from other donors' samples. J is TRBJ2-7 and V is TRBV6-5, with no clear D. CDR3 nucleotide sequence: TGTGCCAGCAGTTACTCTGGCGAATACGAGCAGTACTTC. This codes for CASSYSGEYEQYF.